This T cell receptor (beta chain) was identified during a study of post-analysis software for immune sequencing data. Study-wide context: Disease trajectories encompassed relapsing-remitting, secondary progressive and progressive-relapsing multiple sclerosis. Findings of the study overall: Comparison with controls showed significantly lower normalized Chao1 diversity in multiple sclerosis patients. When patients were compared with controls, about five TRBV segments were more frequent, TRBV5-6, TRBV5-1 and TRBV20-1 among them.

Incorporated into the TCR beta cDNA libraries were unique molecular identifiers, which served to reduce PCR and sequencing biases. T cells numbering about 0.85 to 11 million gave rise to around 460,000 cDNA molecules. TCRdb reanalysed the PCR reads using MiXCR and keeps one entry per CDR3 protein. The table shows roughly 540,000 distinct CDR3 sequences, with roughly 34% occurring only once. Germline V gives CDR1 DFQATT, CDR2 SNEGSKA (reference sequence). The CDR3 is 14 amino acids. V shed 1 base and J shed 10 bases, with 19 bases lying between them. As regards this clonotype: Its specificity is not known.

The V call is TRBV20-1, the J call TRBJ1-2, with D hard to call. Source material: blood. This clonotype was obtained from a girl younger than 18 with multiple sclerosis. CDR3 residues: CSARGITGRQDYTF. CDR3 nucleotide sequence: TGCAGTGCTAGAGGGATCACCGGGCGTCAGGACTACACCTTC.